Presented here are 21 T cell receptor beta chains from one specimen sequenced in a study of early T cells in non-severe SARS-CoV-2 infection. TCRdb re-called the 5' RACE reads through MiXCR, storing one row per CDR3 protein. Among around 52,000 distinct CDR3 sequences listed, approximately 6% were seen once. Sequencing was done on a sample of whole blood. These receptors came from an adult who was a healthcare worker with PCR-confirmed SARS-CoV-2 infection or an uninfected control (not recorded which).

This clonotype was seen only a few times. J is TRBJ2-5 and V is TRBV19; TRBD1 aligns across 8 bases. From germline, CDR1 is LNHDA and CDR2 SQIVND (reference sequence). The CDR3 loop spans 16 amino acids. J gave up 2 bases and V 5 bases, and 10 bases lay outside the gene matches. The CDR3 region has the DNA TGTGCCAGTAGTCGCCGCGGACAGGGAATGCAAGAGACCCAGTACTTC. It specifies CASSRRGQGMQETQYF.

This clonotype was detected ten times or more. The V call is TRBV11-1, the J call TRBJ2-7; tentative D call: TRBD1 (5 bases). V lost 3 bases and J 4 bases, leaving 10 bases between the germline ends. Per the germline V gene, CDR1 is SGHAT and CDR2 is FQDESV (reference sequence). CDR3 length: 13 residues. CDR3 sequence: CASSFDSTYEQYF. CDR3 coding DNA: TGTGCCAGCAGCTTCGACAGTACATACGAGCAGTACTTC.

This clonotype was picked up many times. The chain uses TRBV29-1 and TRBJ2-7; TRBD2 matches at 14 bases. The CDR3 is 14 residues long. Germline CDR1 and CDR2: SQVTM and ANQGSEA. The V gene end was trimmed by 6 bases and the J gene end by 6 bases; junction bases not matched to a gene: 7. The CDR3 region is CSVRGLAGVREQYF. The CDR3 nucleotides read TGCAGCGTGAGGGGACTAGCGGGGGTTCGCGAGCAGTACTTC.

This clonotype was seen only a few times. The chain uses TRBV10-3 and TRBJ2-1; the match to TRBD2 covers 15 bases. Germline lookup yields CDR1 ENHRY and CDR2 SYGVKD. The CDR3 loop spans 18 amino acids. After removal of 5 bases from V and 6 bases from J, the junction contained 11 bases not matched to a gene. The DNA for the CDR3 is TGTGCCATCAGTCGGACTAGCGGGGGGGCGGAAGGTCCCAATGAGCAGTTCTTC. Its protein product is CAISRTSGGAEGPNEQFF.

This clonotype was detected ten times or more. The chain employs TRBV9 and TRBJ2-4; a possible D gene is TRBD2 (6 bases). Germline V gene sequence: CDR1 SGDLS, CDR2 YYNGEE. CDR3 length: 15 amino acids. Trimming took off 0 bases at V and 6 bases at J, with 13 bases between the two ends. The CDR3 is CASSVGVGGRNIQYF. CDR3 DNA sequence: TGTGCCAGCAGCGTAGGAGTCGGGGGTAGAAACATTCAGTACTTC.

The chain has TRBV2 and TRBJ2-2, with 9 bases identical to TRBD1. The germline V gene has CDR1 SNHLY and CDR2 FYNNEI. The trim removed 8 bases at V and 5 bases at J, leaving 6 bases unmatched. The CDR3 is 14 residues long. CDR3 in amino acids: CASAGQGVTGELFF. In DNA form, the CDR3 reads TGTGCCAGCGCGGGACAGGGCGTTACCGGGGAGCTGTTTTTT. Combining the CDR3 with reference TRBV2 and TRBJ2-2 gives the whole variable domain EPEVTQTPSHQVTQMGQEVILRCVPISNHLYFYWYRQILGQKVEFLVSFYNNEISEKSEIFDDQFSVERPDGSNFTLKIRSTKLEDSAMYFCASAGQGVTGELFFGEGSRLTVL.

There are many counts of this clonotype. The rearrangement uses TRBV4-3 and TRBJ1-5; possibly TRBD1 for D (5 bases). Trimming took off 3 bases at V and 7 bases at J, with 13 bases between the two ends. This CDR3 contains 14 residues. Germline CDR1 LGHNA, CDR2 YSLEER. CDR3 nucleotides: TGCGCCAGCAGCCATTGCAGGGTAGTACAGCCCCAGCATTTT. Residues: CASSHCRVVQPQHF.

This clonotype has only a few counts. The chain joins TRBV7-8 to TRBJ1-1; D perhaps matches TRBD1 (5 bases). Per germline, CDR1 SGHVS and CDR2 FQNEAQ. The length of the CDR3 is 12 residues. Trimming left V 2 bases short and J 11 bases short, with 12 bases between. CDR3 region: CASSLSIGEAFF. The CDR3 DNA sequence: TGTGCCAGCAGCTTAAGTATAGGGGAGGCTTTCTTT.

A word on this clonotype: This CDR3 is missing its conserved last phenylalanine or tryptophan, likely due to a read error. The chain employs TRBV20-1 and TRBJ1-1, with no clear D. The CDR3 totals 11 residues. CDR1 DFQATT and CDR2 SNEGSKA come from the germline V gene (reference sequence). V was trimmed by 3 bases and J by 6 bases, leaving 8 bases between them. CDR3 in amino acids: CSARAFAEAFI. For the CDR3, the DNA is TGCAGTGCTAGGGCTTTCGCTGAAGCTTTCATT.

This clonotype was observed a few times. V and J are TRBV5-5 and TRBJ1-2; D remains unclear. Germline-derived CDR1 and CDR2 are SGHKS and YYEKEE (reference sequence). The CDR3 runs 14 residues. Trimming cost V 0 bases and J 5 bases, with 11 bases left between them. The CDR3, as DNA: TGTGCCAGCAGCTTGGTACGAGGAGCATATGGCTACACCTTC. It codes for CASSLVRGAYGYTF.

This clonotype was found many times. J is TRBJ1-6 and V is TRBV10-3; 7 nucleotides align to TRBD1. The ends lost 4 bases at V and 6 bases at J; junction bases unmatched: 3. Per the germline V gene, CDR1 is ENHRY and CDR2 is SYGVKD. The CDR3 spans 14 residues. This CDR3 is CAISGQGGNSPLHF. In DNA, the CDR3 is TGTGCCATCAGTGGACAGGGAGGTAATTCACCCCTCCACTTT.

This clonotype was counted at least ten times. The rearrangement uses TRBV5-6 and TRBJ1-4; 8 bases fit TRBD1. Germline trimming cut 2 bases from V and 7 bases from J; bases unmatched to any gene: 7. The CDR3 is made up of 15 amino acids. The germline V gene has CDR1 SGHDT and CDR2 YYEEEE. The CDR3 reads CASSFRQGKTEKLFF. In nucleotides, the CDR3 is TGTGCCAGCAGCTTTAGACAGGGGAAGACTGAAAAACTGTTTTTT.

This clonotype was recorded many times. This CDR3 reads CSVVPVAGGTEAFF. CDR3 coding DNA: TGCAGCGTTGTCCCGGTGGCAGGGGGCACTGAAGCTTTCTTT. The V gene is TRBV29-1, the J gene TRBJ1-1; 7 bases are shared with TRBD1. This CDR3 contains 14 residues. Germline lookup yields CDR1 SQVTM and CDR2 ANQGSEA. The J segment lost 4 bases and the V segment lost 4 bases, leaving 9 bases of the junction unmatched.

Ten or more counts support this clonotype. The gene calls are TRBV5-5 and TRBJ1-2; 7 bases line up with TRBD1. Losses at the gene ends were 4 bases for V and 4 bases for J; bases not matched to a gene: 7. In germline, CDR1 is SGHKS, CDR2 YYEKEE (reference sequence). The CDR3 has 14 residues. The CDR3 reads CASSPDSGGYGYTF. DNA for the CDR3: TGTGCCAGCAGCCCCGATTCAGGGGGCTATGGCTACACCTTC.

This sequence joins TRBV6-1 and TRBJ2-3; TRBD2 agrees at 12 bases. Germline CDR1 MNHNS, CDR2 SASEGT. With 4 bases clipped from V and 4 bases from J, the junction kept 0 bases outside the gene matches. The length of the CDR3 is 14 residues. CDR3 coding DNA: TGTGCCAGCAGTGGGACTAGCGGGGCAGATACGCAGTATTTT. The encoded protein is CASSGTSGADTQYF.

The table lists this clonotype with many counts. The rearrangement uses TRBV4-3 and TRBJ2-7, with 9 bases lining up with TRBD1. V shed 2 bases, J shed 6 bases, and the junction held 2 bases outside the gene matches. The germline V gene encodes CDR1 LGHNA and CDR2 YSLEER. CDR3 length: 13 amino acids. The CDR3 is CASSQTGGGEQYF. CDR3 nucleotides: TGCGCCAGCAGCCAAACAGGGGGCGGCGAGCAGTACTTC.

This clonotype has at least ten counts. This chain connects TRBV6-2 or TRBV6-3 to TRBJ1-1; D remains unclear. Germline CDR1 is MNHEY and CDR2 is SVGEGT. The CDR3 is made up of 11 amino acids. The germline V and J ends were trimmed by 6 bases and 5 bases, with 7 bases remaining between them. This chain's CDR3 is CASREVTEAFF. CDR3 nucleotide sequence: TGTGCCAGCAGAGAAGTTACTGAAGCTTTCTTT.

The sample holds many counts of this clonotype. This chain connects TRBV13 to TRBJ2-7, with TRBD1 identical over 7 bases. Per the germline V gene, CDR1 is PRHDT and CDR2 is FYEKMQ (reference sequence). V was pared by 5 bases and J by 2 bases, with 6 bases of the junction left unmatched. The CDR3 length is 14 residues. CDR3: CASSTYRGTYEQYF. CDR3 coding DNA: TGTGCCAGCAGCACTTACAGGGGAACCTACGAGCAGTACTTC. Full variable domain (outside the CDR3, taken from reference TRBV13 and TRBJ2-7): AAGVIQSPRHLIKEKRETATLKCYPIPRHDTVYWYQQGPGQDPQFLISFYEKMQSDKGSIPDRFSAQQFSDYHSELNMSSLELGDSALYFCASSTYRGTYEQYFGPGTRLTVT.

This clonotype was detected many times. The rearrangement uses TRBV6-5 and TRBJ1-6; D is perhaps TRBD1 (5 bases). Trimming left V 0 bases short and J 13 bases short, with 16 bases between. Germline loops: CDR1 MNHEY, CDR2 SVGAGI. This CDR3 region has 15 residues. CDR3 coding DNA: TGTGCCAGCAGTTACTCCGAAGCCCTCAGGGCCCCCCTCCACTTT. This codes for CASSYSEALRAPLHF.

Regarding this clonotype: Given a much more abundant clone one base away, this may be a read error. The chain uses TRBV15 and TRBJ2-7, with D uncertain. The CDR3 has 14 amino acids. Germline loops: CDR1 LNHNV, CDR2 YYDKDF (reference sequence). V was clipped by 0 bases and J by 3 bases, with 9 bases between them. CDR3 region: CATSRELVYYEQYF. CDR3 DNA: TGTGCCACCAGCAGAGAGTTGGTGTACTACGAGCAGTACTTC.

The table lists this clonotype with a few counts. J is TRBJ1-3 and V is TRBV7-2, with D uncertain. Germline CDR1 and CDR2: SGHTA and FQGNSA. Trimming took off 6 bases at V and 0 bases at J, with 12 bases between the two ends. The CDR3 covers 15 residues. The CDR3 DNA is TGTGCCAGCAGTCACCAGAGTAGCTCTGGAAACACCATATATTTT. Its protein is CASSHQSSSGNTIYF. The full variable domain, its missing parts supplied by reference TRBV7-2 and TRBJ1-3, is GAGVSQSPSNKVTEKGKDVELRCDPISGHTALYWYRQSLGQGLEFLIYFQGNSAPDKSGLPSDRFSAERTGGSVSTLTIQRTQQEDSAVYLCASSHQSSSGNTIYFGEGSWLTVV.